The present T cell receptor beta chain was sequenced within a study of blood T cells in healthy people across ages. Study findings and constraints: Roughly linear declines in TCR beta diversity per million T cells occurred with age.

As for this clonotype: No antigen is known for it.

Primed by a sample-barcoded 5' primer and a J-beta primer mix, a second PCR proceeded for 7 to 11 cycles. TCRdb fed the 5' RACE reads into MiXCR, producing one record per CDR3 protein. The repertoire holds some 700,000 distinct CDR3 sequences, 40% to 45% seen once, with more than 20% in the top ten. The V and J ends lost 1 base and 4 bases respectively, with 14 bases between them. The CDR3 extends over 15 amino acids. Germline lookup yields CDR1 DFQATT and CDR2 SNEGSKA (reference sequence). The TCR was taken from a woman aged 55-70 years in good health. The sample consisted of blood. The chain uses TRBV20-1 and TRBJ2-1; D is possibly TRBD1 or TRBD2 (5 bases each). Here the CDR3 DNA reads TGCAGTGCTAGAGTGGTGGGGACCCTATACAATGAGCAGTTCTTC. Amino acids: CSARVVGTLYNEQFF.